This T cell receptor (beta chain) was sequenced for a study of OX40 agonist ivuxolimab in advanced cancers. Study context: Patients in the trial were receiving intravenous ivuxolimab every 2 weeks, at doses of 0.01 to 10 mg/kg. Study observations and caveats: The 0.1-3.0 mg/kg partial responders had among the lowest clonal expansion.

Comments on this clone: Its target is not known.

The repertoire was sequenced with immunoSEQ multiplex PCR; TCRdb's copy has only in-frame clones and lacks some. The profile covers more than 65,000 clones, with about nine tenths appearing a single time and under 1.1% taken by the ten largest. The V segment lost 3 bases and the J segment 3 bases; nucleotides outside the gene matches: 2. This CDR3 has 14 amino acids. Germline-derived CDR1 and CDR2 are SGHVS and FNYEAQ. The clonotype originates from an adult with an advanced solid tumor such as melanoma, head and neck, liver or kidney cancer. Sequencing was performed on CD4+ or CD8+ T cells sorted from blood, taken in a trial of the OX40 agonist ivuxolimab. The rearrangement uses TRBV7-6 and TRBJ2-1, with 7 bases matching TRBD2. CDR3 in DNA: TGTGCCAGCAGCTTCCGGGACTACTACAATGAGCAGTTCTTC. Its translation is CASSFRDYYNEQFF. Together with reference TRBV7-6 and TRBJ2-1, the CDR3 gives the full variable domain: GAGVSQSPRYKVTKRGQDVALRCDPISGHVSLYWYRQALGQGPEFLTYFNYEAQQDKSGLPNDRFSAERPEGSISTLTIQRTEQRDSAMYRCASSFRDYYNEQFFGPGTRLTVL.